This T cell receptor (beta chain) was sequenced in a study of long-term antiretroviral therapy in people with HIV. Samples were assayed with immunoSEQ v3.0 at survey level. Assay used: immunoSEQ multiplex PCR; TCRdb lists only in-frame clones, some missing. The sample has about 25,000 clones, 60% to 80% seen once. The V end was cut by 2 bases, the J end by 0 bases, with 11 bases between. Germline-derived CDR1 and CDR2 are LNHDA and SQIVND (reference sequence). This CDR3 spans 15 amino acids. This TCR was sampled from a man aged 30 to 45 with HIV. Here the sequenced sample was unsorted PBMCs, taken 2.1 years after starting antiretroviral therapy. This chain connects TRBV19 to TRBJ2-7; D not certain. The CDR3 DNA reads as TGTGCCAGTAGTATATCTGTTTCAGCCTCCTACGAGCAGTACTTC. It yields the protein CASSISVSASYEQYF. Full variable domain (rest looked up from reference TRBV19 and TRBJ2-7): DGGITQSPKYLFRKEGQNVTLSCEQNLNHDAMYWYRQDPGQGLRLIYYSQIVNDFQKGDIAEGYSVSREKKESFPLTVTSAQKNPTAFYLCASSISVSASYEQYFGPGTRLTVT.